Each of the 5 T cell receptor beta chains below was sequenced from the same sample in a study of shared clonotypes between healthy human individuals. Naive CD8 isolation took CD45RO-negative cells positively selected for CCR7 and excluded terminally differentiated effector memory CD45RA+ cells. Using immunoSEQ multiplex PCR, the repertoire was profiled, and TCRdb retains in-frame clones only, with some absent. The top ten clones hold 1.5% to 2% of a sample with around 1.9 million clones, over 85% of them seen once. Sequencing was done on a sample of naive CD8+ T cells from PBMCs. The source is a man aged 18 to 30 in good health. Some clones in this sample may be carry-over from other donors' samples.

The rearrangement links TRBV14 to TRBJ1-2, with D hard to call. Trimming pared 4 bases from V and 1 base from J, leaving 19 bases between. The CDR3 totals 17 residues. Germline CDR1 SGHDN, CDR2 FVKESK. CDR3 DNA: TGTGCCAGCAGCCCGTTACCCCCCGGGGAGGGTAACTATGGCTACACCTTC. It yields the protein CASSPLPPGEGNYGYTF.

The rearrangement links TRBV5-1 to TRBJ2-1; 9 positions match TRBD1. V gave up 0 bases and J gave up 8 bases; unmatched junction bases: 9. The CDR3 totals 16 residues. Germline V gives CDR1 SGHRS, CDR2 YFSETQ. CDR3 DNA sequence: TGCGCCAGCAGCTTGGCCGTAGGGACAGGGCTCCATGAGCAGTTCTTC. Its translation: CASSLAVGTGLHEQFF.

This clone was observed a handful of times. The J gene is TRBJ1-2, the V gene TRBV7-9; D perhaps matches TRBD1 (6 bases). Germline V CDR1 and CDR2: SEHNR, FQNEAQ (reference sequence). This CDR3 region has 14 residues. The V end lost 6 bases, the J end lost 4 bases, and 15 bases lay between the germline ends. Here the CDR3 DNA reads TGTGCCAGCAGGTCAGGGGACTTGAGCTATGGCTACACCTTC. Its translation is CASRSGDLSYGYTF.

The chain has TRBV18 and TRBJ2-7; no clear D gene. This CDR3 is built from 15 residues. Germline loops: CDR1 KGHSH, CDR2 LQKENI. The V end was cut by 2 bases, the J end by 3 bases, with 14 bases between. The CDR3 coding sequence is TGTGCCAGCTCACCAAGCGACGGAGAGAGCTACGAGCAGTACTTC. It encodes CASSPSDGESYEQYF.

With respect to this clone: Other nucleotide sequences in the sample specify the same CDR3. V gene TRBV4-3 combines with J gene TRBJ2-7, with 7 nucleotides matching TRBD1. Germline assignment: CDR1 LGHNA and CDR2 YSLEER. The CDR3 is made up of 15 amino acids. V dropped 0 bases and J dropped 2; count of bases not matched to a gene: 4. CDR3 sequence reads: CASSQDRQGAYEQYF. The DNA for the CDR3 is TGCGCCAGCAGCCAAGATCGGCAGGGGGCCTACGAGCAGTACTTC.